Sequencing of this T cell receptor beta chain was carried out in a study of T cell responses to AZD1222 COVID-19 vaccine. Study-level points and caveats: Two AZD1222 doses significantly raised spike-specific TCR breadth and depth over controls. Repertoires were collected only later (after the peak T cell response had occurred). Regions 160-218 and 743-854 held dominance among vaccine-associated CD4 TCRs, which spanned spike.

TCRdb's table, derived via immunoSEQ multiplex PCR, lists solely in-frame clones and lacks some. The sample shows approximately 140,000 clones, 75% to 90% of them seen only once. Germline lookup yields CDR1 SQVTM and CDR2 ANQGSEA. The CDR3 covers 13 residues. Trimming shortened V by 6 bases and J by 4 bases, and 15 bases separated the two germline ends. Concerning this clone itself: The antigen is not known.

The source material was peripheral blood, sampled on day 0 of MenACWY control vaccination. The chain links TRBV29-1 to TRBJ2-5; D perhaps matches TRBD1 (6 bases). This receptor was obtained from an adult in good health. CDR3 nucleotides: TGCAGCGTGGGAACAGGGACGGGAGAGACCCAGTACTTC. Protein sequence: CSVGTGTGETQYF.